This entry describes one T cell receptor (beta chain). Antigen unknown. This sample is part of a study of shared clonotypes between healthy human individuals. Study context: CD4 naive cells filled three plates per donor, CD4 memory three, CD8 naive two and CD8 memory one.

Generated by immunoSEQ multiplex PCR, the TCRdb table keeps only in-frame clones and is missing some. There are 2 million to 2.5 million clones in the sample; almost 96% occur only once, and about 0.13% lies in the top ten. The investigators split CD4+ cells into a CD45RA+ naive subset and a CD45RA-negative memory subset. The study's findings and limits: Clonotypes shared by all four sorted-subset donors had higher generation probabilities than non-shared clonotypes. Rarefaction showed that sequencing of sorted subsets was incomplete (despite large depth).

V gave up 7 bases and J gave up 3 bases; unmatched junction bases: 5. Germline assignment: CDR1 SNHLY and CDR2 FYNNEI. This CDR3 is 14 amino acids long. The V and J genes are TRBV2 and TRBJ2-2; 7 nucleotides line up with TRBD1. This clonotype originated in a man aged 18 to 35 in good health. Sequences were obtained from naive CD4+ T cells sorted from blood. Subset meaning: CD45RA+ positively selected. The CDR3 spells CASTQTGDTGELFF. CDR3 nucleotide sequence: TGTGCCAGCACCCAAACAGGGGACACCGGGGAGCTGTTTTTT.